The 2 T cell receptor beta chains given below trace back to one sample, sequenced in a study of T cell responses to AZD1222 COVID-19 vaccine. Method: immunoSEQ multiplex PCR; TCRdb's copy keeps in-frame clones and lacks some. The repertoire consists of approximately 220,000 clones, with approximately 94% occurring once and the leading ten covering 0.9% to 1.1%. The starting material was peripheral blood, obtained on day 0 of MenACWY control vaccination. These receptors were taken from an adult in good health.

The rearrangement links TRBV5-1 to TRBJ2-2; 8 bases fit TRBD2. V lost 4 bases, J lost 6 bases, and 5 bases stayed unmatched. Germline-derived CDR1 and CDR2 are SGHRS and YFSETQ. This CDR3 comprises 14 residues. The CDR3 DNA sequence: TGCGCCAGCAGCGCCGAACTAGCGGCCGGGGAGCTGTTTTTT. This sequence encodes CASSAELAAGELFF.

The chain is built from TRBV7-9 and TRBJ1-5; a weak D match, TRBD1 (5 bases). The CDR3 extends over 14 amino acids. Germline loops: CDR1 SEHNR, CDR2 FQNEAQ (reference sequence). The V end was cut by 3 bases, the J end by 6 bases, with 12 bases between. As DNA, the CDR3 is TGTGCCAGCAGCTTGGGGGGTCCGGGTCAGCCCCAGCATTTT. Its translation: CASSLGGPGQPQHF.